This T cell receptor beta chain was documented in a study of shared clonotypes between healthy human individuals. Assay: immunoSEQ multiplex PCR; the TCRdb copy retains only in-frame clones and omits some. The table has about 360,000 clones, around 70% seen once. Material: memory CD4+ T cells sorted from blood. The subset was: CD45RA-negative fraction. The TCR originated in a man younger than 45 in good health.

The CDR3 is CSASTGRGPFF. CDR3 in DNA: TGCAGTGCTTCGACAGGGAGAGGCCCTTTCTTT. The rearrangement joins TRBV20-1 to TRBJ1-1; TRBD1 matches at 7 bases. Germline V lookup: CDR1 DFQATT, CDR2 SNEGSKA (reference sequence). V lost 5 bases to trimming and J lost 12 bases; unmatched junction nucleotides: 9. The CDR3 totals 11 residues.